This entry describes one T cell receptor (beta chain). Its cognate antigen is unknown. This CDR3 has 17 residues. The V gene's germline CDR1 is SEHNR and CDR2 FQNEAQ (reference sequence). The V gene end was trimmed by 10 bases and the J gene end by 3 bases; junction bases not matched to a gene: 10. The data belong to a study of STAT5B mutations in CD4+ large granular lymphocyte leukemia. Study conclusions and caveats: 25% of private leukemic clonotypes occurred rarely in other patients' non-leukemic repertoires. CD4-sorted patient repertoires seemed more clonal than healthy CD4+ repertoires.

In the source study's methods: Lowest detectable productive clonotype frequency was 2.59 x 10-5. Some clones are missing from TCRdb's copy, which holds only in-frame ones; the method was immunoSEQ multiplex PCR. For V, J and clone size, that table is used; D and trimming come from the DNA. The table lists tens of thousands of clones, about 76% of them singletons. The source is a human donor in good health. Sequences were obtained from CD4+ T cells from blood buffy coats. V gene TRBV7-9 combines with J gene TRBJ2-2; 14 positions agree with TRBD2. CDR3 amino acids: CATFGTSGREDTGELFF. CDR3 in DNA: TGTGCCACCTTCGGGACTAGCGGGAGAGAGGACACCGGGGAGCTGTTTTTT.